This TCR beta chain stems from a study of identical twins. Whole-study findings and limits: Fewer insertions characterized abundant cord blood beta clonotypes, whereas memory repertoires showed none. Invariant MAIT and iNKT cells may have partly biased zero-insertion analyses. Among out-of-frame alpha sequences shared by twins, low generation probability occurred in excess.

CDR1 and CDR2 (germline): MDHEN, SYDVKM. Unmatched junction bases numbered 17, after V lost 5 bases and J lost 1 base. The CDR3 loop spans 19 amino acids. This clonotype was seen a handful of times. Its antigen is unknown. TCRdb itself ran the 5' RACE reads through MiXCR, one entry per CDR3 protein. The sample yields 690,000 or so distinct CDR3 sequences, approximately 9% seen once. This sample was shared with a second study, whose subject was yellow fever vaccine responses in identical twins. This second study notes: It has been reported that, in twins, the vaccine T cell response seemed partly convergent and partly personalized.

The sample consisted of PBMCs. The receptor's source is a woman aged 18-35 years in good health. V is TRBV28 and J is TRBJ1-1, with TRBD1 matching 9 bases. DNA of the CDR3: TGTGCCAGCAGTCCTACGACAGGGGGAAAGTGGATTGGGAACACTGAAGCTTTCTTT. Translated, it gives CASSPTTGGKWIGNTEAFF.